These 3 T cell receptor beta chains originate from one sample sequenced in a study of shared clonotypes between healthy human individuals. As defined, naive CD8 cells were CD45RO-negative and positively selected for CCR7, with terminally differentiated effector memory CD45RA+ cells excluded. Here immunoSEQ multiplex PCR was the method, and the copy in TCRdb shows in-frame clones only, minus some. The sample gives approximately 740,000 clones, 80% to 95% of which show up once; less than 25% is in the top ten. Sequences were obtained from naive CD8+ T cells sorted from blood. The receptor source for this set is a man younger than 40 in good health.

J is TRBJ2-5 and V is TRBV7-9; maybe TRBD2 (6 bases). Trimming removed 5 bases at V and 1 base at J, with 11 bases between. There are 14 residues in the CDR3. Germline loops: CDR1 SEHNR, CDR2 FQNEAQ (reference sequence). The DNA for the CDR3 is TGTGCCAGCAGCCCTAGCGCGATCCAAGAGACCCAGTACTTC. It is translated as CASSPSAIQETQYF.

The chain couples TRBV6-5 to TRBJ2-7; D ambiguous. Per germline, CDR1 MNHEY and CDR2 SVGAGI. Trimming took 7 bases from V and 3 from J, leaving 16 bases between them. The CDR3 totals 14 residues. The CDR3 DNA is TGTGCCAGCAAGGTAACCCCCTACAACTACGAGCAGTACTTC. It is translated as CASKVTPYNYEQYF.

This chain joins TRBV4-2 and TRBJ1-4, with D uncertain. The V end was cut by 0 bases, the J end by 0 bases, with 8 bases between. Germline CDR1 LGHNA, CDR2 YNFKEQ. CDR3 length: 16 amino acids. The CDR3 region has the DNA TGTGCCAGCAGCCAAGAATGGCAGGCAACTAATGAAAAACTGTTTTTT. Translating gives CASSQEWQATNEKLFF.